This T cell receptor beta chain comes out of a study of T cell clonotyping in hematopoietic cell transplantation. Time point: recipient sample about 28 days before transplant, after cytoreduction. Recipient blood drawn about 28 days pretransplant and days 30, 100, 180 after. The protocol was immunoSEQ multiplex PCR, while the TCRdb copy is restricted to in-frame clones and leaves out a portion. The sample records roughly 49,000 clones, over 75% being singletons. V dropped 2 bases and J dropped 0 bases, with 16 bases sitting between them. Per germline, CDR1 GTSNPN and CDR2 SVGIG (reference sequence). The CDR3 extends over 16 amino acids. Turning to this clone: Its antigen remains unidentified.

General study results and limits: Without cell sorting, CD4 versus CD8 contributions remain unresolved. Pathologically expanded recipient clonotypes increased progressively from day 30 to day 180 as diversity fell.

This chain joins TRBV30 and TRBJ1-1; D not resolved. The TCR comes from a man between 60 and 75 years old with biphenotypic leukemia. Some clones in this sample may be carry-over from other donors' samples. Sequences were derived from peripheral blood mononuclear cells, sampled before stem cell transplant. CDR3 region: CAWSHGYRLLNTEAFF. For the CDR3, the DNA is TGTGCCTGGAGTCATGGTTACAGACTCCTGAACACTGAAGCTTTCTTT.